The source of this T cell receptor beta chain is a study of technical replicates of blood from a few donors. TCRdb's table, derived via immunoSEQ multiplex PCR, lists solely in-frame clones and lacks some. Counted here are 85,000 to 95,000 clones, about 96% occurring once; the ten biggest clones make up roughly 0.36%. CDR1 MDHEN and CDR2 SYDVKM come from the germline V gene. The length of the CDR3 is 14 residues. Trimming cost V 7 bases and J 2 bases, with 12 bases left between them. The rearrangement uses TRBV28 and TRBJ1-5; D perhaps matches TRBD1 (6 bases). The sequenced sample was T cells isolated from PBMCs. The receptor's source is a human donor in good health. The CDR3 bases are TGTGCCAGCAATACTGCAGGGGGCAATCAGCCCCAGCATTTT. Translating gives CASNTAGGNQPQHF.